This T cell receptor beta chain was documented in a study of blood T cell repertoires in COVID-19. As for the study in general: The United States, Italy and Spain were the sources of the acute and convalescent COVID-19 samples. The analysed material was cDNA or gDNA that came from T cells, B-cell-depleted T cells, or PBMCs.

This clone was seen only once. This CDR3 is built from 11 residues. Germline assignment: CDR1 MDHEN and CDR2 SYDVKM. Trimming removed 6 bases from V and 7 bases from J, with 9 bases in between. In the original analysis: Nucleated cell counts were estimated from reference gene primer amplification. This table comes from immunoSEQ multiplex PCR, and its TCRdb copy is limited to in-frame clones, with some not included. The V and J calls and clone size are taken from that table; D and trimming were inferred from the DNA. The table includes 140,000 to 150,000 clones, 84% detected once. Input material: peripheral blood. This TCR came from a man aged 55 to 70 with active or convalescent COVID-19. The V gene is TRBV28, the J gene TRBJ1-1, with unresolved D. The CDR3 bases are TGTGCCAGCAGACGCGGGAGTGAAGCTTTCTTT. Its translation: CASRRGSEAFF. The full variable domain, rest sourced from reference TRBV28 and TRBJ1-1, is DVKVTQSSRYLVKRTGEKVFLECVQDMDHENMFWYRQDPGLGLRLIYFSYDVKMKEKGDIPEGYSVSREKKERFSLILESASTNQTSMYLCASRRGSEAFFGQGTRLTVV.